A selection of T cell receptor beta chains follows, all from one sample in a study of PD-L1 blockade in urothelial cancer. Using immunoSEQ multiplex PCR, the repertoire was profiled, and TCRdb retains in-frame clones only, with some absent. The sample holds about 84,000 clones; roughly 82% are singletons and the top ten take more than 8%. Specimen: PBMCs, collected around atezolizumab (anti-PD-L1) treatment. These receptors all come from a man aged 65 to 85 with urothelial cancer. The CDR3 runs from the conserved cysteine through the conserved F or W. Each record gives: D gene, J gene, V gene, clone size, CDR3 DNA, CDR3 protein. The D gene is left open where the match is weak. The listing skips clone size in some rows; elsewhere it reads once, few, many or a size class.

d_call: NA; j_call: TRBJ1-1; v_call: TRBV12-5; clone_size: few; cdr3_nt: TGTGCTAGTGGGCCAGGGTTGGACACTGAAGCTTTCTTT; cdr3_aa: CASGPGLDTEAFF
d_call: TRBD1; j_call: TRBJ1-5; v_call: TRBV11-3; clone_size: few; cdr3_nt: TGTGCCAGCAGCCCCTATTGGAAGGGACAGGATAGCAATCAGCCCCAGCATTTT; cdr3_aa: CASSPYWKGQDSNQPQHF
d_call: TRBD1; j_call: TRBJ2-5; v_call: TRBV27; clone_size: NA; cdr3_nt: TGTGCCAGCAGTTTATTGGGGGGACAGGGAGGGACCCAGTACTTC; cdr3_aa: CASSLLGGQGGTQYF
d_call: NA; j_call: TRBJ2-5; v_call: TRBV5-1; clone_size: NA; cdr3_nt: TGCGCCAGCAGCTTGGGGCGGGTACAAGAGACCCAGTACTTC; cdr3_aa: CASSLGRVQETQYF
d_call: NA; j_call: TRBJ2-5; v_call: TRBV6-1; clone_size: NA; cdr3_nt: TGTGCCAGCAGTGAAGACAGGGAAGAGACCCAGTACTTC; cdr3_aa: CASSEDREETQYF
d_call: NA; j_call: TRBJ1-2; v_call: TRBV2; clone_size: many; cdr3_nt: TGTGCCAGCCAAGGAAACAGAGGGGGCTATGGCTACACCTTC; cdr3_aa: CASQGNRGGYGYTF
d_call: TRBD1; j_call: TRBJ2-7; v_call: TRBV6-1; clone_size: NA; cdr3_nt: TGTGCCAGCAGTGTGCACAGGGGGTACGAGCAGTACTTC; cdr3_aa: CASSVHRGYEQYF
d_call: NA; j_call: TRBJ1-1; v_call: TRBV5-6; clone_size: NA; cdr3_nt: TGTGCCAGCAGCCTCCTCGACAGTAAACCAAAGAACACTGAAGCTTTCTTT; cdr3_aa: CASSLLDSKPKNTEAFF
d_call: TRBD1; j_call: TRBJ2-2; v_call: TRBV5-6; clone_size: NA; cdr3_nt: TGTGCCAGCAGCTATCCGGGACAGCCGAACACCGGGGAGCTGTTTTTT; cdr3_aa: CASSYPGQPNTGELFF
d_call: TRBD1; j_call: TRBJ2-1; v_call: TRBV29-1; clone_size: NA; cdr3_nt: TGCAGCGTTGGACAGGGAGTCTACAATGAGCAGTTCTTC; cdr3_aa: CSVGQGVYNEQFF
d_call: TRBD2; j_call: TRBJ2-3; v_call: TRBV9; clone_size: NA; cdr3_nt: TGTGCCAGCAGCCTAGGACTAGCGGGGGGCCTCCTTGGCACAGATACGCAGTATTTT; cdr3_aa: CASSLGLAGGLLGTDTQYF
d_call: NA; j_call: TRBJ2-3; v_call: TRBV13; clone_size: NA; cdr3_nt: TGTGCCAGCAGCCAGACTATCACAGATACGCAGTATTTT; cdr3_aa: CASSQTITDTQYF
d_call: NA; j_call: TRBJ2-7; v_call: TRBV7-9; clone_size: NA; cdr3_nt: TGTGCCAGCAGCTTAGGAGGGTTTCTTGCCTACGAGCAGTACTTC; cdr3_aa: CASSLGGFLAYEQYF
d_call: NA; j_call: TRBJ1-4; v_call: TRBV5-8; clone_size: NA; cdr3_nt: TGTGCCAGCAGCCCAGACAGGAATGAAAAACTGTTTTTT; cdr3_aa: CASSPDRNEKLFF
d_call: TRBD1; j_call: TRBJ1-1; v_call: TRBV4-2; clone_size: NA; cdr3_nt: TGTGCCAGCAGCCAGGTTAAAGTCGAGACAGGGGCCACTGAAGCTTTCTTT; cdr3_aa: CASSQVKVETGATEAFF
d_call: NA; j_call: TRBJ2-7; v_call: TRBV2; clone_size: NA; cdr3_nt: TGTGCCAGCAGTTTGGGCAGTGCGCAGTACTTC; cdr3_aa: CASSLGSAQYF
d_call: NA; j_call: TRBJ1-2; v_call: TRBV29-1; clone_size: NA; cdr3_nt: TGCAGCGTTGTACTACCCAACTATGGCTACACCTTC; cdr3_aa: CSVVLPNYGYTF
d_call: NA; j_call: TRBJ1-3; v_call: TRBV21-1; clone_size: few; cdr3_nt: TGTGCCAGCGGACAGAGCTCTGGAAACACCATATATTTT; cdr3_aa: CASGQSSGNTIYF
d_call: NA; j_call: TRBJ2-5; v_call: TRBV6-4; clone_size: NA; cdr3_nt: TGTGCCAGCAGTGACTCCCCGAAGGGCGGGGTACAAGAGGCCCAGTACTTC; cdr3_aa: CASSDSPKGGVQEAQYF
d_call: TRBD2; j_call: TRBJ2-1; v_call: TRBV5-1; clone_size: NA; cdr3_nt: TGCGCCAGCAGCCTTACTAGCGGGAGAAGCAATGAGCAGTTCTTC; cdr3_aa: CASSLTSGRSNEQFF
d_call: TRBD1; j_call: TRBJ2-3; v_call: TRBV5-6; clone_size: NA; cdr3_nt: TGTGCCAGCAGCTTGGTGGGGGACAGACTAAGCACAGATACGCAGTATTTT; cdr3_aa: CASSLVGDRLSTDTQYF
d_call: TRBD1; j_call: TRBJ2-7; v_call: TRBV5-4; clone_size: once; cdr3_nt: TGTGCCAGCAGCTCGGGACAGAGAGACTCCTACGAGCAGTACTTC; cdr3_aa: CASSSGQRDSYEQYF
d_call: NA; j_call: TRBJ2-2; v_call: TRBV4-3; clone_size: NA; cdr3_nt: TGCGCCAGCAGCCAAGAAAACCAGGTGACCGGGGAGCTGTTTTTT; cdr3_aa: CASSQENQVTGELFF
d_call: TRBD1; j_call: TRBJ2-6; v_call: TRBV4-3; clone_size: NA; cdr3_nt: TGCGCCAGCAGCCAAGACGCGGGGACAGGGGCCTCTGGGGCCAACGTCCTGACTTTC; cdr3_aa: CASSQDAGTGASGANVLTF
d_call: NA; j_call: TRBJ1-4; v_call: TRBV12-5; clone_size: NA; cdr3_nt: TGTGCTAGTGGTTTTACCTCGGCTGGAGGTAATGAAAAACTGTTTTTT; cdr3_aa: CASGFTSAGGNEKLFF
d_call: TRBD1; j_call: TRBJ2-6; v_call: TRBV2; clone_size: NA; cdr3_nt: TGTGCCAGCAGTCCTGACAGGGCTGGGGCCAACGTCCTGACTTTC; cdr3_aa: CASSPDRAGANVLTF
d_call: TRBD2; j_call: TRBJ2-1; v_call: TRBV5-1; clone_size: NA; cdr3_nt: TGCGCCAGCAGCTTATCCGGGACTAGCATTCATGAGCAGTTCTTC; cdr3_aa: CASSLSGTSIHEQFF
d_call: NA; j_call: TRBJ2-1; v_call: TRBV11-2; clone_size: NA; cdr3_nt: TGTGCCAGCAGCTTAGGTGCGGTCTTAGGAGAGCAGTTCTTC; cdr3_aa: CASSLGAVLGEQFF
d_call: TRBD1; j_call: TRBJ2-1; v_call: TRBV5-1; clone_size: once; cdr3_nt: TGCGCCAGCAGCTTGGGAGACAGGGACTACAATGAGCAGTTCTTC; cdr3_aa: CASSLGDRDYNEQFF
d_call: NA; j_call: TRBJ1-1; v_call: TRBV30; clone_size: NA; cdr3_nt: TGTGCCTGGAGGGAGTGGTCCGGCAGGGTGAACACTGAAGCTTTCTTT; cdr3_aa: CAWREWSGRVNTEAFF
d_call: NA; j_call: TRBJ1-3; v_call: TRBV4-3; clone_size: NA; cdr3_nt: TGCGCCAGCAGCCAATCATCGGAGGCTGGAAACACCATATATTTT; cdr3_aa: CASSQSSEAGNTIYF
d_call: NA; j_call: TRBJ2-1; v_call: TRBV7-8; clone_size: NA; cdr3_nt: TGTGCCAGCAGGGACGGACTAAATGACAATGAGCAGTTCTTC; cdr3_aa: CASRDGLNDNEQFF